The clone carrying this T cell receptor (beta chain) appeared many times. What was amplified from RNA transcripts were TCR beta CDR3 regions. First-round RT-PCR targeting the TCR CDR3 was performed with the HTBI primer set. TCRdb reprocessed the multiplex PCR reads via MiXCR and lists one record per CDR3 protein. In the table there are a few hundred thousand distinct CDR3 sequences, roughly 50% of which are singletons. This entry is derived from a study of T cells in Graves' hyperthyroidism and ophthalmopathy. Germline CDR1 reads SEHNR; CDR2 reads FQNEAQ (reference sequence). Germline trimming cut 7 bases from V and 1 base from J; bases unmatched to any gene: 10. The CDR3 sequence is 16 residues long.

The sample consisted of peripheral blood or thyroid tissue (not recorded which). The rearrangement uses TRBV7-9 and TRBJ2-7; 10 positions match TRBD2. This clonotype was sampled from a woman aged 18-30 years with Graves' hyperthyroidism. CDR3 region: CASTSTSGMRSYEQYF. The CDR3 bases are TGTGCCAGCACCTCCACTAGCGGGATGCGTTCCTACGAGCAGTACTTC. The entire variable domain, with the rest obtained from reference TRBV7-9 and TRBJ2-7, is as follows: DTGVSQNPRHKITKRGQNVTFRCDPISEHNRLYWYRQTLGQGPEFLTYFQNEAQLEKSRLLSDRFSAERPKGSFSTLEIQRTEQGDSAMYLCASTSTSGMRSYEQYFGPGTRLTVT.